This T cell receptor (beta chain) was retrieved from a study of T cell responses to AZD1222 COVID-19 vaccine. The CDR3 spans 16 residues. V gave up 2 bases and J gave up 7 bases, with 18 bases separating them. Per germline, CDR1 SGHTA and CDR2 FQGNSA. This clone is a singleton in its sample. Clones were read by immunoSEQ multiplex PCR, and TCRdb kept only the in-frame ones, dropping some. The data show 150,000 to 250,000 clones, 85% to 95% seen once. This rearrangement joins TRBV7-2 to TRBJ1-5; D may be TRBD1 (6 bases). The clonotype comes from an adult who received the AZD1222 COVID-19 vaccine. The specimen comprised peripheral blood, sampled 28 days after the second AZD1222 dose. In nucleotides, the CDR3 is TGTGCCAGCAGCTTACGGACAGTCTTTTCCGGGCAGCCCCAGCATTTT. It encodes CASSLRTVFSGQPQHF.